The 32 T cell receptor beta chains below all came from one sample that was sequenced in a study of yellow fever vaccine responses in identical twins. Each CDR3 protein is one row after TCRdb ran MiXCR on the RT-PCR reads. The table records more than 4,500 distinct CDR3 sequences, approximately 70% of them present only once. This material consisted of T cells from blood (PBMCs), unsorted or a sorted subset (not recorded which), taken before or after yellow fever vaccination (not recorded which). These TCRs come from a woman younger than 35 who received the yellow fever vaccine.

This chain uses TRBV4-1 with TRBJ1-1, with D possibly being TRBD1 (5 bases). Trimming cost V 1 base and J 4 bases, with 10 bases left between them. The CDR3 has 14 amino acids. Germline V gene lookup returns CDR1 MGHRA and CDR2 YSYEKL. The DNA for the CDR3 is TGCGCCAGCAGCCAAGGGGCTAGGGGCACTGAAGCTTTCTTT. It yields the protein CASSQGARGTEAFF.

This chain uses TRBV2 with TRBJ1-2; no definite D call. The CDR3 is 13 residues long. V lost 4 bases and J lost 2, with 8 bases in between. CDR1 is SNHLY, CDR2 FYNNEI, per germline. CDR3 DNA: TGTGCCAGCAGTGTGAGGGAGAACTATGGCTACACCTTC. Protein: CASSVRENYGYTF. The variable domain in full, completed from reference TRBV2 and TRBJ1-2, reads EPEVTQTPSHQVTQMGQEVILRCVPISNHLYFYWYRQILGQKVEFLVSFYNNEISEKSEIFDDQFSVERPDGSNFTLKIRSTKLEDSAMYFCASSVRENYGYTFGSGTRLTVV.

V usage is TRBV3-1 and J usage is TRBJ2-3; a weak D match, TRBD2 (6 bases). In germline, CDR1 is LGHDT, CDR2 YNNKEL (reference sequence). Trimming shortened V by 4 bases and J by 3 bases, and 14 bases separated the two germline ends. The CDR3 runs to 15 residues. CDR3 protein: CASSPQGLTTDTQYF. The CDR3 bases are TGTGCCAGCAGCCCCCAAGGACTAACGACAGATACGCAGTATTTT.

The chain has TRBV5-8 and TRBJ2-5; possible D gene TRBD2, 5 bases. Deletions cut 0 bases from V and 4 bases from J, with 13 bases between. Germline V gives CDR1 SGHTS, CDR2 YDEGEE. CDR3 size: 15 residues. CDR3 coding DNA: TGTGCCAGCAGCTTGGGTGCTCAACGGGGAGAGACCCAGTACTTC. Residues: CASSLGAQRGETQYF.

The chain uses TRBV21-1 and TRBJ2-7; the table gives TRBD1 as D, unverified against the DNA. TRBV21-1 is termed a pseudogene. This CDR3 contains 14 residues. The CDR3 sequence is CAMRLTGLVYEQYF. CDR3 sequence (DNA): TGTGCCATGCGATTGACAGGGCTGGTCTACGAGCAGTACTTC.

The chain couples TRBV10-1 to TRBJ1-5, with D maybe TRBD1 (5 bases). The CDR3 has 15 amino acids. Trimming removed 5 bases at V and 2 bases at J, with 13 bases between. The germline V gene has CDR1 WNHNN and CDR2 SYGVQD (reference sequence). In DNA, the CDR3 is TGCGCCAGCAGTCCCAGGGAAGGTTGCAATCAGCCCCAGCATTTT. Encoded protein: CASSPREGCNQPQHF.

The rearrangement uses TRBV12-3 or TRBV12-4 and TRBJ2-3, with D maybe TRBD2 (6 bases). Trimming took 4 bases from V and 2 from J, leaving 13 bases between them. The CDR3 contains 15 residues. The CDR3 nucleotides are TGTGCCAGCAGTTCCGGGGGTATTTTCACAGATACGCAGTATTTT. Translated: CASSSGGIFTDTQYF.

CDR3 loop: CATDTNGRQGARETQYF. CDR3 DNA sequence: TGTGCCACCGATACCAACGGTCGGCAGGGGGCACGGGAGACCCAGTACTTC. The J gene is TRBJ2-5, the V gene TRBV10-3, with 8 positions matching TRBD1. The CDR3 length is 17 residues. V was pared by 10 bases and J by 5 bases, with 21 bases of the junction left unmatched. Germline V gene sequence: CDR1 ENHRY, CDR2 SYGVKD.

The chain is built from TRBV6-1 and TRBJ2-1; 9 bases match TRBD2. V was clipped by 6 bases and J by 6 bases; unmatched bases: 9. Looked up from germline, CDR1 is MNHNS and CDR2 is SASEGT. CDR3 size: 15 residues. The CDR3 coding sequence is TGTGCCAGCAGCTGGACTAGCGATCGCCCCAATGAGCAGTTCTTC. Encoded protein: CASSWTSDRPNEQFF.

The chain uses TRBV6-2 or TRBV6-3 and TRBJ1-2; D gene unclear. V lost 2 bases to trimming and J lost 6 bases, with 13 bases between them. CDR3 length: 14 residues. CDR1 MNHEY and CDR2 SVGEGT come from the germline V gene. DNA for the CDR3: TGTGCCAGCAGTTACGCCGAATCACTTGATGGCTACACCTTC. Residues: CASSYAESLDGYTF.

This clonotype appeared a few times. V usage is TRBV9 and J usage is TRBJ1-6; weak D call: TRBD1 (6 bases). Germline V gives CDR1 SGDLS, CDR2 YYNGEE. V lost 1 base and J lost 0, with 8 bases in between. The CDR3 consists of 16 residues. The CDR3 spells CASSVTDSSYNSPLHF. CDR3 in DNA: TGTGCCAGCAGCGTAACGGACAGCTCCTATAATTCACCCCTCCACTTT.

This clonotype was detected once. The rearrangement links TRBV7-9 to TRBJ1-2; D is perhaps TRBD1 (6 bases). The V end lost 2 bases, the J end lost 2 bases, and 9 bases lay between the germline ends. Looked up from germline, CDR1 is SEHNR and CDR2 is FQNEAQ (reference sequence). CDR3 length: 14 residues. The CDR3 DNA sequence: TGTGCCAGCAGCTTATCCGGGACAAACTATGGCTACACCTTC. Its translation is CASSLSGTNYGYTF.

The chain has TRBV4-1 and TRBJ2-5; D remains ambiguous. V lost 0 bases and J lost 1, with 9 bases in between. CDR3 size: 15 residues. Looked up from germline, CDR1 is MGHRA and CDR2 is YSYEKL. The DNA of the CDR3 is TGCGCCAGCAGCCAAGAGTTTGGGGTCCAAGAGACCCAGTACTTC. This translates into CASSQEFGVQETQYF.

The rearrangement links TRBV4-1 to TRBJ2-5; no definite D call. The germline V gene encodes CDR1 MGHRA and CDR2 YSYEKL. Trimming removed 0 bases from V and 2 bases from J, with 1 base in between. The CDR3 is 12 amino acids. Written as DNA, the CDR3 is TGCGCCAGCAGCCAAGATCAAGAGACCCAGTACTTC. Protein sequence: CASSQDQETQYF.

The chain has TRBV10-3 and TRBJ2-1; 10 bases align to TRBD2. Germline loops: CDR1 ENHRY, CDR2 SYGVKD. The CDR3 sequence is 15 residues long. J was trimmed by 2 bases and V by 6 bases; bases with no gene match: 4. CDR3 in amino acids: CAIRRSGGAYNEQFF. The DNA for the CDR3 is TGTGCCATCAGGAGGAGCGGGGGGGCCTACAATGAGCAGTTCTTC.

The chain combines TRBV4-3 with TRBJ2-7, with D possibly being TRBD2 (6 bases). Germline V gene lookup returns CDR1 LGHNA and CDR2 YSLEER. V was shortened by 4 bases and J by 0 bases, with 13 bases between the two germline ends. The CDR3 consists of 15 residues. The CDR3 here is CASSPDWDSSYEQYF. DNA of the CDR3: TGCGCCAGCAGCCCGGATTGGGACTCCTCCTACGAGCAGTACTTC.

This clonotype was observed a few times. The chain employs TRBV10-3 and TRBJ2-2; 7 bases align to TRBD2. From germline, CDR1 is ENHRY and CDR2 SYGVKD. The CDR3 runs to 15 residues. The J segment lost 6 bases and the V segment lost 7 bases, leaving 11 bases of the junction unmatched. The CDR3 sequence is CAIINSTSAAGELFF. The CDR3 DNA follows: TGTGCCATCATCAACTCAACTAGCGCCGCCGGGGAGCTGTTTTTT.

V gene TRBV4-2 combines with J gene TRBJ2-3; TRBD2 agrees at 12 bases. Germline V gene lookup returns CDR1 LGHNA and CDR2 YNFKEQ. The CDR3 contains 17 residues. Germline trimming cut 3 bases from V and 2 bases from J; bases unmatched to any gene: 6. CDR3 bases: TGTGCCAGCAGCCATCGACTAGCGGGAGACCTCACAGATACGCAGTATTTT. This gives the protein CASSHRLAGDLTDTQYF.

This sequence joins TRBV13 and TRBJ2-1; TRBD1 is a possible D gene (5 bases). Between the trimmed V and J ends, which lost 0 bases and 7 bases, there was a span of 13 bases. This CDR3 spans 15 amino acids. CDR1 and CDR2 (germline): PRHDT, FYEKMQ (reference sequence). The CDR3 protein is CASSLGRVFSNEQFF. DNA for the CDR3: TGTGCCAGCAGCTTAGGCAGGGTCTTTAGTAATGAGCAGTTCTTC.

This chain joins TRBV2 and TRBJ1-4; the D is unclear. Germline values: CDR1 SNHLY, CDR2 FYNNEI. The CDR3 has 12 amino acids. V lost 7 bases to trimming and J lost 8 bases, with 11 bases between them. Here the CDR3 reads CASTGHVEKLFF. The CDR3 region has the DNA TGTGCCAGCACCGGCCATGTGGAAAAACTGTTTTTT.

This clonotype was detected a few times. The V and J genes are TRBV20-1 and TRBJ2-1, with 7 bases fitting TRBD2. CDR3 length: 14 residues. CDR1 is DFQATT and CDR2 is SNEGSKA in the germline V gene (reference sequence). V gave up 4 bases and J gave up 6 bases; unmatched junction bases: 9. CDR3 residues: CSATTGTISNEQFF. CDR3 sequence (DNA): TGCAGTGCTACCACCGGGACTATCTCCAATGAGCAGTTCTTC.

The chain joins TRBV4-3 to TRBJ1-1, with D perhaps matching TRBD1 (5 bases). This CDR3 contains 13 residues. Trimming stripped 1 base from V and 7 bases from J, with 10 bases between. Germline V gives CDR1 LGHNA, CDR2 YSLEER. CDR3 nucleotide sequence: TGCGCCAGCAGCCAAGGACAGAGCCTTGAAGCTTTCTTT. As protein: CASSQGQSLEAFF.

The chain has TRBV7-6 and TRBJ2-5; the D gene is possibly TRBD2 (6 bases). There are 13 residues in the CDR3. Trimming removed 5 bases from V and 7 bases from J, with 14 bases in between. Germline V lookup: CDR1 SGHVS, CDR2 FNYEAQ. The CDR3 loop reads CASSATGAGTQYF. CDR3 coding DNA: TGTGCCAGCAGCGCGACTGGAGCGGGGACCCAGTACTTC.

The genes are TRBV5-1 and TRBJ2-3; no firm D call. The CDR3 length is 13 residues. Germline-derived CDR1 and CDR2 are SGHRS and YFSETQ. V lost 2 bases and J lost 6, with 10 bases in between. CDR3 sequence reads: CASSLGYGDTQYF. DNA of the CDR3: TGCGCCAGCAGCTTAGGGTACGGGGATACGCAGTATTTT.

The V call is TRBV30, the J call TRBJ2-1; D not resolved. Trimming removed 3 bases from V and 5 bases from J, with 14 bases in between. In germline, CDR1 is GTSNPN, CDR2 SVGIG (reference sequence). The CDR3 spans 14 residues. The CDR3 is CAWSTYDFHNEQFF. Here the CDR3 DNA reads TGTGCCTGGAGCACATACGACTTCCACAATGAGCAGTTCTTC.

The chain has TRBV29-1 and TRBJ1-1, with 8 bases fitting TRBD1. The junction had 12 bases not matched to a gene; V was cut back by 7 bases and J by 2 bases. The CDR3 sequence is 15 residues long. Germline V gives CDR1 SQVTM, CDR2 ANQGSEA. The CDR3 DNA reads TGCAGCGCCCCCATAGCAGGGGGCCGAAACACTGAAGCTTTCTTT. Translated, it gives CSAPIAGGRNTEAFF.

The rearrangement uses TRBV5-4 and TRBJ2-4; D remains unclear. V lost 0 bases, J lost 6 bases, and 7 bases lay in between. The CDR3 has 13 residues. Germline CDR1 SGHNT, CDR2 YYREEE (reference sequence). The CDR3 nucleotides are TGTGCCAGCAGCTTGGTAGGGTCAAACATTCAGTACTTC. This sequence encodes CASSLVGSNIQYF.

In DNA form, the CDR3 reads TGTGCCAGCAGCTTGGAGTACCGGAGAGGGACCCAGTACTTC. Encoded protein: CASSLEYRRGTQYF. The V gene is TRBV5-6, the J gene TRBJ2-5; D remains unclear. This CDR3 contains 14 residues. The germline gives CDR1 SGHDT, CDR2 YYEEEE. V was cut by 0 bases and J by 7 bases, with 13 bases left in between.

This chain links TRBV10-3 with TRBJ1-5, with TRBD1 as a possible D gene (5 bases). The germline gives CDR1 ENHRY, CDR2 SYGVKD. Trimming left V 3 bases short and J 5 bases short, with 8 bases between. The CDR3 runs 13 residues. CDR3 sequence: CAISDRVDQPQHF. CDR3 DNA sequence: TGTGCCATCAGTGACAGGGTGGATCAGCCCCAGCATTTT.

This chain connects TRBV29-1 to TRBJ2-5; TRBD1 might be the D (5 bases). V lost 3 bases and J 4 bases, leaving 15 bases between the germline ends. The CDR3 has 14 residues. The germline gives CDR1 SQVTM, CDR2 ANQGSEA. The CDR3 DNA sequence: TGCAGCGTTGAGGAAGGGGTCGGTGGAGAGACCCAGTACTTC. Amino acids: CSVEEGVGGETQYF.

J is TRBJ2-5 and V is TRBV18; D is ambiguous. CDR3 length: 15 residues. Germline CDR1 is KGHSH and CDR2 is LQKENI. The V and J ends lost 2 bases and 2 bases respectively, with 12 bases between them. The CDR3 DNA follows: TGTGCCAGCTCACCAGGTCCCATCACTCAAGAGACCCAGTACTTC. This translates into CASSPGPITQETQYF.

This chain connects TRBV29-1 to TRBJ2-1; 10 bases line up with TRBD1. This CDR3 spans 15 amino acids. Germline V gene lookup returns CDR1 SQVTM and CDR2 ANQGSEA. Unmatched junction bases numbered 11, after V lost 6 bases and J lost 6 bases. Here the CDR3 reads CSVSEGTGEVNEQFF. CDR3 nucleotide sequence: TGCAGCGTCTCTGAGGGGACAGGGGAGGTCAATGAGCAGTTCTTC.